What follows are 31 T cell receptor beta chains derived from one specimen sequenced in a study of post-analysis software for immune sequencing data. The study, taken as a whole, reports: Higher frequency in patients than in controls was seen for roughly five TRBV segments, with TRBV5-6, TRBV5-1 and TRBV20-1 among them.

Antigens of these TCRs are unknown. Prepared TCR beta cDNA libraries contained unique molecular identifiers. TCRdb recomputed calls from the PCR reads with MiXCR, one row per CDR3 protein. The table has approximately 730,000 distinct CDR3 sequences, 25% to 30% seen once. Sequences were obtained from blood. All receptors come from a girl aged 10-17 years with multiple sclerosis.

The CDR3 DNA reads TGTGCCAGCAGCCAAATAAGCGGGGGGGCCTCGGAGCAGTTCTTC. Its translation: CASSQISGGASEQFF. The V call is TRBV3-1, the J call TRBJ2-1; 10 nucleotides agree with TRBD2. CDR3 length: 15 residues. Germline V lookup: CDR1 LGHDT, CDR2 YNNKEL (reference sequence). The V gene end was trimmed by 2 bases and the J gene end by 10 bases; junction bases not matched to a gene: 8.

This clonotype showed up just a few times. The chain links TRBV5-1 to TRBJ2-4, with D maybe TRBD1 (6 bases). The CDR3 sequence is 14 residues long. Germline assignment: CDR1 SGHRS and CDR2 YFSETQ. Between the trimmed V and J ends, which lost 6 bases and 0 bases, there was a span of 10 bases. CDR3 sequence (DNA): TGCGCCAGCAATGAGGGGGTAGCCAAAAACATTCAGTACTTC. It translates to CASNEGVAKNIQYF.

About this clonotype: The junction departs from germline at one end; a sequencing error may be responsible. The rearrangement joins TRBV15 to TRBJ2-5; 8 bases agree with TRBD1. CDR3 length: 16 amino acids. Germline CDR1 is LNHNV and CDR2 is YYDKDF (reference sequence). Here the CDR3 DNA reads TGTGCCACCAGCAGAGGGACAGGGAGACCGCAAGGGACCCAGTACTTC. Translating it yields CATSRGTGRPQGTQYF. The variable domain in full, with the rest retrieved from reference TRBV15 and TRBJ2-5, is DAMVIQNPRYQVTQFGKPVTLSCSQTLNHNVMYWYQQKSSQAPKLLFHYYDKDFNNEADTPDNFQSRRPNTSFCFLDIRSPGLGDTAMYLCATSRGTGRPQGTQYFGPGTRLLVL.

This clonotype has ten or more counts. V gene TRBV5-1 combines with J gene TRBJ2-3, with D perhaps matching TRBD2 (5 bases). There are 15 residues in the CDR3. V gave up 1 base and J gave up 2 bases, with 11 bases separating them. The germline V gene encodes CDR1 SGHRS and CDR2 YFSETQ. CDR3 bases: TGCGCCAGCAGCTTGAATCCCGGGGACACAGATACGCAGTATTTT. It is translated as CASSLNPGDTDTQYF.

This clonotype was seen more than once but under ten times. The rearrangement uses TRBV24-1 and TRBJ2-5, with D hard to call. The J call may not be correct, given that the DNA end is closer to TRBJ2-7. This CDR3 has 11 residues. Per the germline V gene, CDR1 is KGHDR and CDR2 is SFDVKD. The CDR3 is CATSDYYEQYF. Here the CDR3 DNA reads TGTGCCACCAGTGATTACTACGAGCAGTACTTC.

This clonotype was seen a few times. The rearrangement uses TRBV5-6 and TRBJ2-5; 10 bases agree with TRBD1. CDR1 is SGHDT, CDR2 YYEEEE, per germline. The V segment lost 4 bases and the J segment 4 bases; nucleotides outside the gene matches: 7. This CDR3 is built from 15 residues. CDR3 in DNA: TGTGCCAGCAGCAGAGACAGGGGGCGTTTAGAGACCCAGTACTTC. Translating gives CASSRDRGRLETQYF.

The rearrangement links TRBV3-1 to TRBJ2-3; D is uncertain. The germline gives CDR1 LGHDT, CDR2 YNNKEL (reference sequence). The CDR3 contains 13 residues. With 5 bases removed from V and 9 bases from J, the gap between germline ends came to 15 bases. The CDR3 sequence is CASSWALGETQYF. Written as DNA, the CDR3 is TGTGCCAGCAGCTGGGCACTCGGAGAGACGCAGTATTTT.

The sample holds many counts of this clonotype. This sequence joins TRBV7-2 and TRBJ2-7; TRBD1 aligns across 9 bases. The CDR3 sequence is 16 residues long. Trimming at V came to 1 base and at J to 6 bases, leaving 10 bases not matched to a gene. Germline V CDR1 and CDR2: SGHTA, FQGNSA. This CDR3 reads CASSLEAGTGYVEQYF. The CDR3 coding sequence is TGTGCCAGCAGCTTAGAGGCCGGGACAGGGTATGTCGAGCAGTACTTC.

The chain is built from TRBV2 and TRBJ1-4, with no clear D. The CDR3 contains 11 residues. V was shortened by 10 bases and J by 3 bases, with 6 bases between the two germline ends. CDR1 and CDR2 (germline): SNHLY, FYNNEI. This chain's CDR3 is CAIPSNEKLFF. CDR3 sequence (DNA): TGTGCCATCCCCTCTAATGAAAAACTGTTTTTT. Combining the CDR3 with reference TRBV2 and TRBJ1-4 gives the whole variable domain EPEVTQTPSHQVTQMGQEVILRCVPISNHLYFYWYRQILGQKVEFLVSFYNNEISEKSEIFDDQFSVERPDGSNFTLKIRSTKLEDSAMYFCAIPSNEKLFFGSGTQLSVL.

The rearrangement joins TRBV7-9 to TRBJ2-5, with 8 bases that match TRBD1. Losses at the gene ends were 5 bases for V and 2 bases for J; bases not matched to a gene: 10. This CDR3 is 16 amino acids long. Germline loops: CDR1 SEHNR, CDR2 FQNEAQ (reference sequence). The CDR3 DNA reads TGTGCCAGCAGCCCCCGGCTCGGGACAGGTCAAGAGACCCAGTACTTC. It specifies CASSPRLGTGQETQYF. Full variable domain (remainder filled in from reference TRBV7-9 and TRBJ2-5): DTGVSQNPRHKITKRGQNVTFRCDPISEHNRLYWYRQTLGQGPEFLTYFQNEAQLEKSRLLSDRFSAERPKGSFSTLEIQRTEQGDSAMYLCASSPRLGTGQETQYFGPGTRLLVL.

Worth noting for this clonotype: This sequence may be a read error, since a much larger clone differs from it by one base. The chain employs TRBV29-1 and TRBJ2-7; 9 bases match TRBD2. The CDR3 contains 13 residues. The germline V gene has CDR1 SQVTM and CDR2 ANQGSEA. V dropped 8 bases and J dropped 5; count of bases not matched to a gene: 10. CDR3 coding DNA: TGCAGCACTCTAGCGGGAAGTATCGACGAGCAGTACTTC. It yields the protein CSTLAGSIDEQYF.

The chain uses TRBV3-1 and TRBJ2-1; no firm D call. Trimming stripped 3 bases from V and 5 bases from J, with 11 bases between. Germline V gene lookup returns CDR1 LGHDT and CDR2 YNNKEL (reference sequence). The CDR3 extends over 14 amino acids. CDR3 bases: TGTGCCAGCAGCCACACAGTTAGGAACAATGAGCAGTTCTTC. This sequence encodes CASSHTVRNNEQFF.

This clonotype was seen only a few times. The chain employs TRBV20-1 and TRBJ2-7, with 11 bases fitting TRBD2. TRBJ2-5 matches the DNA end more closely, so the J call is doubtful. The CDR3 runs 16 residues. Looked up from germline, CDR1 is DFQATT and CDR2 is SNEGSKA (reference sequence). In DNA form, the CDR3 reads TGCAGTGCTAGCCTGACTAGCGGGATAGCTAAAGAGACCCAGTACTTC. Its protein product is CSASLTSGIAKETQYF.

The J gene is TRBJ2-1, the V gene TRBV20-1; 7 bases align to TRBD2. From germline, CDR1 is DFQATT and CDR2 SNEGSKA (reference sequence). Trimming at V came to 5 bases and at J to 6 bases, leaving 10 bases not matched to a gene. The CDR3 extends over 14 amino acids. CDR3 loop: CSAGGTGLVNEQFF. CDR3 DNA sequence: TGCAGTGCTGGGGGGACTGGACTAGTCAATGAGCAGTTCTTC.

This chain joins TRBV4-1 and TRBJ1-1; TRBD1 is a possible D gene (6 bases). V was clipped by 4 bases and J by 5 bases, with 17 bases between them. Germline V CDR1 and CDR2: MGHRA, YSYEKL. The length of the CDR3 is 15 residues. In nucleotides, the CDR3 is TGCGCCAGCAGCCCTAATCAGGGGATTGGGACTGAAGCTTTCTTT. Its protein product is CASSPNQGIGTEAFF.

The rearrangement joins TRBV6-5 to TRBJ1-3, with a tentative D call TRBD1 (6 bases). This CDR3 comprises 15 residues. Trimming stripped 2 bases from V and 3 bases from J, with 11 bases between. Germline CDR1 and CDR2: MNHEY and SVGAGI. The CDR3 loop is CASSYKGGGGNTIYF. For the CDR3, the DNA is TGTGCCAGCAGTTACAAAGGGGGTGGTGGAAACACCATATATTTT.

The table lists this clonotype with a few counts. DNA of the CDR3: TGCAGCGTCCTTGGACAGACCACTGGGGCCAACGTCCTGACTTTC. Its translation: CSVLGQTTGANVLTF. The chain uses TRBV29-1 and TRBJ2-6; a possible D gene is TRBD1 (6 bases). This CDR3 contains 15 residues. CDR1 SQVTM and CDR2 ANQGSEA come from the germline V gene. Deletions cut 6 bases from V and 2 bases from J, with 14 bases between. The entire variable domain, with the rest obtained from reference TRBV29-1 and TRBJ2-6, is as follows: SAVISQKPSRDICQRGTSLTIQCQVDSQVTMMFWYRQQPGQSLTLIATANQGSEATYESGFVIDKFPISRPNLTFSTLTVSNMSPEDSSIYLCSVLGQTTGANVLTFGAGSRLTVL.

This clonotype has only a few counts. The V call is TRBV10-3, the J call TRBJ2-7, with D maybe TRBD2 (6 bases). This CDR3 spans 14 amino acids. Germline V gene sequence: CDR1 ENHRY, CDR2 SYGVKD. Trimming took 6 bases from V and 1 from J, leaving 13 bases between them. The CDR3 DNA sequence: TGTGCCATCAGGGGGGGTAGCGGTTCCTACGAGCAGTACTTC. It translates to CAIRGGSGSYEQYF.

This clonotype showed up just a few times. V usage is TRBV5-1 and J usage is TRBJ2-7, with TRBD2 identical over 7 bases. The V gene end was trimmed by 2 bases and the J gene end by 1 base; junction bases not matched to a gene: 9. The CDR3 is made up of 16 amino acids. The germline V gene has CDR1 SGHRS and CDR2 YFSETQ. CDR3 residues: CASSLERDYTSYEQYF. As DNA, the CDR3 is TGCGCCAGCAGCTTAGAAAGGGACTACACTTCCTACGAGCAGTACTTC.

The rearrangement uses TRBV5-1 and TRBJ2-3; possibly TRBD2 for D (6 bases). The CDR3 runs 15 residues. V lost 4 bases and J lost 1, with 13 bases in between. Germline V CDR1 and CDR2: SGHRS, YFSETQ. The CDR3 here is CASSDGSSRTDTQYF. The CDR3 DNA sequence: TGCGCCAGCAGCGACGGGAGCTCTCGCACAGATACGCAGTATTTT.

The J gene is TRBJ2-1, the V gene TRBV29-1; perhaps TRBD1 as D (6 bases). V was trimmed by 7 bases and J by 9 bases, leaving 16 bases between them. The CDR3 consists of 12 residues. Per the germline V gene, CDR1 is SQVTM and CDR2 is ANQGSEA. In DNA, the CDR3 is TGCAGCGACAGGGTCTCATCTAGTGAGCAGTTCTTC. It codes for CSDRVSSSEQFF.

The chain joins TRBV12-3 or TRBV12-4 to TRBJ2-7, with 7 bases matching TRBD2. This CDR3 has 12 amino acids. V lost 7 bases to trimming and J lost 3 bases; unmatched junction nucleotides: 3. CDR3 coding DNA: TGTGCCAGCACAGGACTAGGCTACGAGCAGTACTTC. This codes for CASTGLGYEQYF.

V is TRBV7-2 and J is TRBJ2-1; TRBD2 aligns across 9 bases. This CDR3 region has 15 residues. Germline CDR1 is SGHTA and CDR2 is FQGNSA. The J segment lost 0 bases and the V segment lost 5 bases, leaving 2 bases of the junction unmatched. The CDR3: CASSQREVSYNEQFF. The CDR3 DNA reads TGTGCCAGCAGCCAGCGGGAGGTCTCCTACAATGAGCAGTTCTTC.

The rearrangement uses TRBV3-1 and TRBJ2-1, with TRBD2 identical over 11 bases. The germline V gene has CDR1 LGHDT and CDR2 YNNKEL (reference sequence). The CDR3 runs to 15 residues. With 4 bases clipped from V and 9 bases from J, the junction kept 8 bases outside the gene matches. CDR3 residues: CASSPLAGGPPEQFF. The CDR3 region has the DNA TGTGCCAGCAGCCCATTAGCGGGAGGGCCCCCTGAGCAGTTCTTC.

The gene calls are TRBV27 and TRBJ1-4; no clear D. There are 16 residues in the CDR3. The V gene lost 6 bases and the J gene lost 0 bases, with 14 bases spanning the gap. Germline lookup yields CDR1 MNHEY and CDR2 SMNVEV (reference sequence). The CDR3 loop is CASSPLRESTNEKLFF. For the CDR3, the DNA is TGTGCCAGCAGCCCACTCCGAGAATCAACTAATGAAAAACTGTTTTTT.

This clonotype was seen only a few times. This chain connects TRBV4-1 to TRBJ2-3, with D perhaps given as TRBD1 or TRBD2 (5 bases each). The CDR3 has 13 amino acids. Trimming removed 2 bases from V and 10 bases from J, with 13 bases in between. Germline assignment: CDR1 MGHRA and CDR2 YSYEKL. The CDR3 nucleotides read TGCGCCAGCAGCCAATTGTCCTTGGGGGCGCAGTATTTT. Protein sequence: CASSQLSLGAQYF.

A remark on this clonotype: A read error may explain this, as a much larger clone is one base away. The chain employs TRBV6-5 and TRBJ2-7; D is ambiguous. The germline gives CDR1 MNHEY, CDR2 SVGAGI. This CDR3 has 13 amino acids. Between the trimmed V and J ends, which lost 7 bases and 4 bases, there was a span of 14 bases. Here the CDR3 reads CASTAEAGYEQYF. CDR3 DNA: TGTGCCAGCACGGCAGAGGCTGGTTACGAGCAGTACTTC.

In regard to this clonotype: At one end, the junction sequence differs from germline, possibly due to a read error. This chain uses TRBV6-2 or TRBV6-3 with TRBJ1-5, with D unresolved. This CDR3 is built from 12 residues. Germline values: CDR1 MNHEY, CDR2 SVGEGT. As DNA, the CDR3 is TGTACCAGCAGTTACTTAAATCAGCCCCAGCATTTT. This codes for CTSSYLNQPQHF.

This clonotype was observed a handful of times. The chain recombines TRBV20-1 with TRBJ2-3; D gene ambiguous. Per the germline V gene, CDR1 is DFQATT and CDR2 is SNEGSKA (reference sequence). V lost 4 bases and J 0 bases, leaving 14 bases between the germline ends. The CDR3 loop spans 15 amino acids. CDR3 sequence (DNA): TGCAGTGCTACCCGTCGTCAGCTTAGCACAGATACGCAGTATTTT. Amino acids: CSATRRQLSTDTQYF.

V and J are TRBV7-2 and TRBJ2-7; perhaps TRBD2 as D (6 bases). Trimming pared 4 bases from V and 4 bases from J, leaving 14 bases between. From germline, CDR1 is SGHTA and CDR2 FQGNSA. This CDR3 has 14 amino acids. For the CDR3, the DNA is TGTGCCAGCAGCTCCCCGGGGGTGGGATACGAGCAGTACTTC. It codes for CASSSPGVGYEQYF.

CDR3: CASMTSVRGAETQYF. Written as DNA, the CDR3 is TGTGCCAGCATGACCTCCGTGCGGGGGGCAGAGACCCAGTACTTC. The V gene is TRBV9, the J gene TRBJ2-5; TRBD2 agrees at 8 bases. The germline V gene has CDR1 SGDLS and CDR2 YYNGEE. The junction had 11 bases not matched to a gene; V was cut back by 6 bases and J by 4 bases. CDR3 length: 15 residues.